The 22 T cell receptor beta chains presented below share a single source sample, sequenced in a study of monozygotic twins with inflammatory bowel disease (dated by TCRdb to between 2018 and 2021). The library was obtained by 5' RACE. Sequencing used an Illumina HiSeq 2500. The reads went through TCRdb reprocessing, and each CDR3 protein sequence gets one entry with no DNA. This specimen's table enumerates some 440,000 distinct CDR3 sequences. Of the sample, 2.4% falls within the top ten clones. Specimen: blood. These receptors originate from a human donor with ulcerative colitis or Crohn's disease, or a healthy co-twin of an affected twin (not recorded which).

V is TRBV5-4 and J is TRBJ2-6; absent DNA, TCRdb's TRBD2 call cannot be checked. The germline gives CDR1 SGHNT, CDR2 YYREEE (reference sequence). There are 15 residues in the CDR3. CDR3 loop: CASSLGGPGANVLTF. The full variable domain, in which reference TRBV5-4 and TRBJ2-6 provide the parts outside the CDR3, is ETGVTQSPTHLIKTRGQQVTLRCSSQSGHNTVSWYQQALGQGPQFIFQYYREEENGRGNFPPRFSGLQFPNYSSELNVNALELDDSALYLCASSLGGPGANVLTFGAGSRLTVL.

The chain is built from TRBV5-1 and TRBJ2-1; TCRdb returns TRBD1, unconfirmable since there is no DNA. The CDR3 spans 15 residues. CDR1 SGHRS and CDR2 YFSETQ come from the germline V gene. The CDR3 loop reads CASSPGQGVTYEQFF.

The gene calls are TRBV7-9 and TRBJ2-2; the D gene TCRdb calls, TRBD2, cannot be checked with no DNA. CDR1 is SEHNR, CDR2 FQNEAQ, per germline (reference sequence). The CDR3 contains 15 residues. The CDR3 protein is CASSPTGTLTGELFF.

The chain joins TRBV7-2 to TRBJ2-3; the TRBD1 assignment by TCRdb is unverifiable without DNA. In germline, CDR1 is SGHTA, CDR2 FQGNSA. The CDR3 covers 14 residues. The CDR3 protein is CASIERTGADTQYF.

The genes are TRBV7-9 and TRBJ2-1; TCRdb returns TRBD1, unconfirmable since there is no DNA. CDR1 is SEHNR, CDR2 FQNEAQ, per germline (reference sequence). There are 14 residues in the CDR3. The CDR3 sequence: CASSPDRAYNEQFF.

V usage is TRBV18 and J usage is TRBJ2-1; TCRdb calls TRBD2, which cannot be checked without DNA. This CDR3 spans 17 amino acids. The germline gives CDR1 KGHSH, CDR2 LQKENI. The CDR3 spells CASSPPFPSATENEQFF. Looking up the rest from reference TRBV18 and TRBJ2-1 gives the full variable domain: NAGVMQNPRHLVRRRGQEARLRCSPMKGHSHVYWYRQLPEEGLKFMVYLQKENIIDESGMPKERFSAEFPKEGPSILRIQQVVRGDSAAYFCASSPPFPSATENEQFFGPGTRLTVL.

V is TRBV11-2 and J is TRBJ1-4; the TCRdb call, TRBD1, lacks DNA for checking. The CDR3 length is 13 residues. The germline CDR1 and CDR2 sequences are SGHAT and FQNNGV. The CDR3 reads CASSLRGDEKLFF. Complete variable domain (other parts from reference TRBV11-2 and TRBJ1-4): EAGVAQSPRYKIIEKRQSVAFWCNPISGHATLYWYQQILGQGPKLLIQFQNNGVVDDSQLPKDRFSAERLKGVDSTLKIQPAKLEDSAVYLCASSLRGDEKLFFGSGTQLSVL.

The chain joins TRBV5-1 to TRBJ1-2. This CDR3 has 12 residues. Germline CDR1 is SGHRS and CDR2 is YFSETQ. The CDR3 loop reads CASSLGAVGYTF.

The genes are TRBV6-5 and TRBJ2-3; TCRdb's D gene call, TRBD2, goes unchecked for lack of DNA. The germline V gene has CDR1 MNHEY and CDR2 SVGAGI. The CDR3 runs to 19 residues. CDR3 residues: CASSYSLDPLDSDTDTQYF.

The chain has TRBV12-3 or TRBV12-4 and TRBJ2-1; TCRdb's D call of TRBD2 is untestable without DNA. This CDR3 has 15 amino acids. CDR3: CASTLGLAGGNEQFF.

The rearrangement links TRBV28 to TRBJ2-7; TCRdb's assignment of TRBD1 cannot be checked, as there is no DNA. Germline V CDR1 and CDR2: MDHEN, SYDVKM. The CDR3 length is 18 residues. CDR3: CASSSAGIPGHPTYEQYF.

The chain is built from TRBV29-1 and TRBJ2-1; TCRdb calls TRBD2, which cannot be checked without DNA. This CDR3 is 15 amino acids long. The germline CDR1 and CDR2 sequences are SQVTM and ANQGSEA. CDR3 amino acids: CSVAGLAGGTNEQFF.

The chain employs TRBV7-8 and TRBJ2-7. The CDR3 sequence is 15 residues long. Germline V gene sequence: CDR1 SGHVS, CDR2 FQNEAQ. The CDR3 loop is CASSIAGGSSYEQYF.

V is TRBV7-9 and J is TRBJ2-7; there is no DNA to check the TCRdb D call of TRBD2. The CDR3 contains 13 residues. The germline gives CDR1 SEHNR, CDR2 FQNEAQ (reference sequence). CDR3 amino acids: CASSLEAPYEQYF.

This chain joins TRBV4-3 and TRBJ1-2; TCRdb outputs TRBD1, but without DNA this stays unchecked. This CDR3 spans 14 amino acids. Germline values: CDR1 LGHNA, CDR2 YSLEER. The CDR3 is CASSQGDGNYGYTF.

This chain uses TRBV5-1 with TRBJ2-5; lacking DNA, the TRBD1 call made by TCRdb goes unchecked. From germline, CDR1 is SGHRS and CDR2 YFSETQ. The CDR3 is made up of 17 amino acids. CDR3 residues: CASSSGGTNRGQETQYF. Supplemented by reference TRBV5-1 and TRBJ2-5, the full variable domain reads KAGVTQTPRYLIKTRGQQVTLSCSPISGHRSVSWYQQTPGQGLQFLFEYFSETQRNKGNFPGRFSGRQFSNSRSEMNVSTLELGDSALYLCASSSGGTNRGQETQYFGPGTRLLVL.

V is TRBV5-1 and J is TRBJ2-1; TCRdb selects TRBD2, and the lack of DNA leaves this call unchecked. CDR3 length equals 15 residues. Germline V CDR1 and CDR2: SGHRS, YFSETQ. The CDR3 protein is CASSLVASGYNEQFF.

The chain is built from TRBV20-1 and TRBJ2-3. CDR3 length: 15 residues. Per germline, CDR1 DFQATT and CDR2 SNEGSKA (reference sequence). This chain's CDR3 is CSARGRPRATDTQYF.

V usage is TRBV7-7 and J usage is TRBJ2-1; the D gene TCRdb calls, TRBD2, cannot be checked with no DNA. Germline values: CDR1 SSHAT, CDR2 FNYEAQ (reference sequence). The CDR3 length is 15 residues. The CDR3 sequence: CASSSIAGAWNEQFF.

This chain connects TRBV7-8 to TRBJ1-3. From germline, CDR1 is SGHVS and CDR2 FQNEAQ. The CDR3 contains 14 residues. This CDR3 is CASSRMAAGNTIYF.

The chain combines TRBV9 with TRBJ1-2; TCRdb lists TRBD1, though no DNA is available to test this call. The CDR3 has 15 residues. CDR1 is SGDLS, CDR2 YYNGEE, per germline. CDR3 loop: CASSEDGTGLYGYTF.

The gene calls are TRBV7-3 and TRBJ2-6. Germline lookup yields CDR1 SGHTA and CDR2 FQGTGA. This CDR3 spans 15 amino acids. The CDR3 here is CASSLTATGANVLTF.